A selection of T cell receptor beta chains follows, all from one sample in a study of blood T cell repertoires in COVID-19. This table comes from immunoSEQ multiplex PCR, and its TCRdb copy is limited to in-frame clones, with some not included. Among a few hundred thousand clones, around 90% were seen once, and the ten largest hold 3% to 4.5%. The source material was peripheral blood. The source is an older woman with COVID-19, enrolled during active disease. CDR3s include the opening cysteine and the closing phenylalanine or tryptophan.

J gene | V gene | CDR3 protein
TRBJ2-2 | TRBV18 | CASSPDSGVTGELFF
TRBJ2-7 | TRBV6-2/TRBV6-3 | CASSYFRGGYEQYF
TRBJ2-1 | TRBV11-2 | CASSWGDEQFF
TRBJ1-2 | TRBV28 | CASSLGGADVDGYTF
TRBJ2-5 | TRBV5-1 | CASSLVGTGAQETQYF
TRBJ2-2 | TRBV4-2 | CASGRGGLNTGELFF
TRBJ1-6 | TRBV5-1 | CASRQQVLNSPLHF
TRBJ1-1 | TRBV6-5 | CASRRGQGTEAFF
TRBJ1-5 | TRBV6-4 | CASTVQGEFYSNQPQHF
TRBJ1-5 | TRBV28 | CASSSPPGWNQPQHF
TRBJ1-2 | TRBV27 | CASSPDRDVNGYTF
TRBJ1-3 | TRBV7-9 | CASSPFGGVGRNTIYF
TRBJ2-4 | TRBV7-9 | CASSKRQGTDKNIQYF
TRBJ2-7 | TRBV25-1 | CASNLTGAAEQYF
TRBJ1-2 | TRBV5-1 | CASSRDRGRSTNYGYTF
TRBJ1-1 | TRBV20-1 | CSARDLRRAFF
TRBJ2-7 | TRBV20-1 | CSASEQGFEQYF
TRBJ2-3 | TRBV18 | CASSPRRSGEGDTQYF
TRBJ2-7 | TRBV28 | CASNSELRDRVYEQYF
TRBJ1-1 | TRBV5-3 | CARSYFRTGGQSAGLNTEAFF
TRBJ1-2 | TRBV2 | CASRDRGFYDGYTF
TRBJ1-1 | TRBV7-2 | CASSLGTQATGTEAFF
TRBJ2-1 | TRBV4-2 | CASSLSGGAGNEQFF
TRBJ1-4 | TRBV18 | CASSPDRGPEKLFF
TRBJ2-3 | TRBV6-5 | CASSYYQGDTQYF
TRBJ2-3 | TRBV7-2 | CASSTSSGATDTQYF
TRBJ1-5 | TRBV19 | CASNRRTGDHSNQPQHF
TRBJ2-5 | TRBV7-6 | CASSRGTGWETQYF
TRBJ2-7 | TRBV28 | CASSSIVRDKSYEQYF
TRBJ1-1 | TRBV5-1 | CASSFHARGAAEAFF
TRBJ2-3 | TRBV5-1 | CASTPRGLRGAGGDTQYF
TRBJ1-6 | TRBV10-3 | CASADREWDSPLHF
TRBJ1-2 | TRBV5-1 | CASSLVGGSIYGYTF
TRBJ1-2 | TRBV11-2 | CASSPQRYGYTF
TRBJ1-1 | TRBV18 | CASSRLEESGAFF
TRBJ1-1 | TRBV24-1 | CATSAGDDTEAFF
TRBJ1-1 | TRBV5-1 | CASSLQGGVKAFF
TRBJ2-5 | TRBV7-7 | CASSPLGTGGETQYF
TRBJ1-6 | TRBV11-3 | CASSAQGLNSPLHF
TRBJ2-5 | TRBV18 | CASSRGTGEETQYF
TRBJ1-1 | TRBV19 | CASSIRAGIEAFF
TRBJ1-2 | TRBV5-1 | CASSLGQGNNYGYTF
TRBJ2-2 | TRBV19 | CASSRSGQKNTGELFF
TRBJ2-2 | TRBV15 | CATSRDTSGTGELFF
TRBJ2-5 | TRBV5-1 | CASSLGHPQETQYF
TRBJ2-7 | TRBV5-5 | CASSLAYASGEQYF
TRBJ1-1 | TRBV5-1 | CASSLEGQGLQSEAFF
TRBJ2-5 | TRBV28 | CASSTNRGETQYF
TRBJ1-5 | TRBV19 | CATTGGGGNQPQHF
TRBJ1-5 | TRBV2 | CASREDQPQHF
TRBJ1-6 | TRBV6-5 | CASNPLGLVGSPLHF
TRBJ1-2 | TRBV5-5 | CASSLELRNYGYTF